Shown below are 5 T cell receptor beta chains from a single sample sequenced in a study of T cell repertoires in ileal Crohn's disease. Method: immunoSEQ multiplex PCR; TCRdb's copy keeps in-frame clones and lacks some. The data show approximately 3,700 clones, roughly 85% seen once. The time point: neoterminal ileum biopsy at postoperative endoscopy, about 6 months after surgery. Input material: ileal tissue. The receptor set was obtained from an adult with Crohn's disease.

CDR3 amino acids: CASSPGGNSYNSPLHF. The CDR3 nucleotides read TGCGCCAGCAGCCCGGGGGGGAACTCCTATAATTCACCCCTCCACTTT. The J gene is TRBJ1-6, the V gene TRBV5-1; tentative D call: TRBD1 (5 bases). With 4 bases removed from V and 0 bases from J, the gap between germline ends came to 11 bases. The CDR3 runs to 16 residues. The germline CDR1 and CDR2 sequences are SGHRS and YFSETQ.

This clone was seen only once. The chain joins TRBV27 to TRBJ2-7; 11 positions agree with TRBD1. The CDR3 spans 16 residues. With V trimmed by 1 base and J by 1 base, 3 bases remained unmatched. In germline, CDR1 is MNHEY, CDR2 SMNVEV (reference sequence). CDR3 DNA sequence: TGTGCCAGCAGTTTATTCGGGACAGGGGGTTCCTACGAGCAGTACTTC. It codes for CASSLFGTGGSYEQYF.

The chain employs TRBV19 and TRBJ2-3; TRBD1 is a possible D gene (5 bases). The germline V gene has CDR1 LNHDA and CDR2 SQIVND (reference sequence). The CDR3 totals 15 residues. V lost 3 bases and J 2 bases, leaving 12 bases between the germline ends. CDR3 bases: TGTGCCAGTAGTATTGTGGGGCCCCCCACAGATACGCAGTATTTT. This codes for CASSIVGPPTDTQYF. Using reference TRBV19 and TRBJ2-3 for the parts outside the CDR3, the full variable domain is DGGITQSPKYLFRKEGQNVTLSCEQNLNHDAMYWYRQDPGQGLRLIYYSQIVNDFQKGDIAEGYSVSREKKESFPLTVTSAQKNPTAFYLCASSIVGPPTDTQYFGPGTRLTVL.

The gene calls are TRBV4-2 and TRBJ1-4; possibly TRBD1 for D (5 bases). The CDR3 loop spans 17 amino acids. Trimming pared 1 base from V and 3 bases from J, leaving 15 bases between. Germline CDR1 is LGHNA and CDR2 is YNFKEQ. Here the CDR3 reads CASSQGQIYEANEKLFF. As DNA, the CDR3 is TGTGCCAGCAGCCAAGGACAGATTTACGAAGCTAATGAAAAACTGTTTTTT.

The chain is built from TRBV7-6 and TRBJ1-1, with D possibly matching TRBD1 (5 bases). V shed 1 base and J shed 6 bases, with 9 bases lying between them. Per the germline V gene, CDR1 is SGHVS and CDR2 is FNYEAQ. The CDR3 has 13 residues. This chain's CDR3 is CASSLDQGAEAFF. The CDR3 nucleotides are TGTGCCAGCAGCTTAGATCAGGGCGCTGAAGCTTTCTTT. Full variable domain (remainder filled in from reference TRBV7-6 and TRBJ1-1): GAGVSQSPRYKVTKRGQDVALRCDPISGHVSLYWYRQALGQGPEFLTYFNYEAQQDKSGLPNDRFSAERPEGSISTLTIQRTEQRDSAMYRCASSLDQGAEAFFGQGTRLTVV.